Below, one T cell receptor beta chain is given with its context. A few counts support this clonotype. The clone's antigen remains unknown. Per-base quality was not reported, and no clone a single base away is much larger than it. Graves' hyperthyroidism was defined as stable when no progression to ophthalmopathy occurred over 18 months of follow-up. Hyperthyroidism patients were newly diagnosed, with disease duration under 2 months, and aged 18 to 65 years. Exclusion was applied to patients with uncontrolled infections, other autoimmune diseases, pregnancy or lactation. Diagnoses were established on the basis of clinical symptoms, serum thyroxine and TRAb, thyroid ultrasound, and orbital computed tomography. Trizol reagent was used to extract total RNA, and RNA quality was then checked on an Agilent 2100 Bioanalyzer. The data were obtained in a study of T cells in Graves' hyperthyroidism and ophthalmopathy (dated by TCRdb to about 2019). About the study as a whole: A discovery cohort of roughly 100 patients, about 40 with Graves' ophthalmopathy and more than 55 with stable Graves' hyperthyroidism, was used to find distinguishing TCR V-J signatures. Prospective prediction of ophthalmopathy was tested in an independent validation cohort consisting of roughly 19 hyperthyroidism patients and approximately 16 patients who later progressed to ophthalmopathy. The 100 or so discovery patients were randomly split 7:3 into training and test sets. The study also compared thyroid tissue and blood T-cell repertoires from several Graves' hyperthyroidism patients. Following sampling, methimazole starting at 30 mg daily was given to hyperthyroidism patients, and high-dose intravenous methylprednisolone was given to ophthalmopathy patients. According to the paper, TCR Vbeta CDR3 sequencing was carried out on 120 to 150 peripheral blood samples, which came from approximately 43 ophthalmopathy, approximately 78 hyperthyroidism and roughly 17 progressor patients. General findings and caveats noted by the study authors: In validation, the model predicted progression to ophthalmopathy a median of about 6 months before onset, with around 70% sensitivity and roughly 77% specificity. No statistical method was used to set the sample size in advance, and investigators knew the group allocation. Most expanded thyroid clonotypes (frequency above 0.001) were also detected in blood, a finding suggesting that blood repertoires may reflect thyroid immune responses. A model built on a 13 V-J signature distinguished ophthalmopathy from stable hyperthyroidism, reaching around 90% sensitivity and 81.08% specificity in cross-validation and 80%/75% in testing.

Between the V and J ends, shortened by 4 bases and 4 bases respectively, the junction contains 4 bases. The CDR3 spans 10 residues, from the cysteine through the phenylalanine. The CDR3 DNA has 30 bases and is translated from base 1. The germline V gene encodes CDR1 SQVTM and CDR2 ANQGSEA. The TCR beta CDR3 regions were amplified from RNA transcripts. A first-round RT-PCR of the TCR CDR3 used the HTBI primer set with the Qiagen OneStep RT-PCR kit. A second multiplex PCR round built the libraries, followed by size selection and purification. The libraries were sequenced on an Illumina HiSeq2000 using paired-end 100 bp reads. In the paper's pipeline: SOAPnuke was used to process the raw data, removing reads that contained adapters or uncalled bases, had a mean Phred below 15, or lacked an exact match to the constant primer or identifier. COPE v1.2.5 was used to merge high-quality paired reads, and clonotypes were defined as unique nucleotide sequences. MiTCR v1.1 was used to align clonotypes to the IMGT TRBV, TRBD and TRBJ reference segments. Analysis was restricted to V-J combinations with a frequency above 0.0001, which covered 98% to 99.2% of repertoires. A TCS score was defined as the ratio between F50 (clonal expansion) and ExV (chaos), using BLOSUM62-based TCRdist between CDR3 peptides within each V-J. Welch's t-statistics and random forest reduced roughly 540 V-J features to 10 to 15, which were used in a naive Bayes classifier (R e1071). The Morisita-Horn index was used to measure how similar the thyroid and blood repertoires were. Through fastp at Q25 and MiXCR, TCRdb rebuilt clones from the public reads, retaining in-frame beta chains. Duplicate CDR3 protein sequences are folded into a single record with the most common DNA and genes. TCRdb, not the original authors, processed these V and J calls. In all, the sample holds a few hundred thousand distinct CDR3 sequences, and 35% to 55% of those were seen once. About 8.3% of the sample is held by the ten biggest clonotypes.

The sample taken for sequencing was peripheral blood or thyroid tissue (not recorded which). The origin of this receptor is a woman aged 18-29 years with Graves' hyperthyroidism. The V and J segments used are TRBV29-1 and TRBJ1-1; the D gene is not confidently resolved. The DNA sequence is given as TGCAGCGTTGCCGGCACTGAAGCTTTCTTT. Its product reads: CSVAGTEAFF.